These T cell receptor beta chains were read from a single sample in a study of T cells in tuberculosis. Sequenced by immunoSEQ multiplex PCR; TCRdb stores in-frame clones only, minus some. The table shows about 34,000 clones, with around 93% occurring only once. This sample comprised PBMCs, obtained at tuberculosis diagnosis. These receptors were taken from an adult with tuberculosis. CDR3s include the opening cysteine and the closing phenylalanine or tryptophan. A D gene is named only where the DNA matches it firmly. Clone size is stated in some rows and not others, as once, few, many or a class when expanded.

CASSLDQGASTDTQYF	TGTGCCAGTAGTCTAGACCAGGGGGCAAGCACAGATACGCAGTATTTT	-	TRBD1	TRBJ2-3	TRBV19
CASRDRNYTF	TGTGCCAGCCGGGACAGAAATTACACCTTC	-	TRBD1	TRBJ1-2	TRBV28
CASSPGQNQPQHF	TGTGCCAGCTCACCAGGACAGAATCAGCCCCAGCATTTT	-	-	TRBJ1-5	TRBV18
CASRTSFSTGELFF	TGTGCCAGCCGGACTAGCTTCAGCACCGGGGAGCTGTTTTTT	few	TRBD2	TRBJ2-2	TRBV6-5
CASSETGVPGYTF	TGTGCCAGCAGCGAAACGGGGGTCCCTGGCTACACCTTC	-	-	TRBJ1-2	TRBV7-2
CASSMGRARNQPQHF	TGTGCCAGTAGTATGGGCAGGGCCCGAAATCAGCCCCAGCATTTT	-	-	TRBJ1-5	TRBV19
CASSLTTNMNTEAFF	TGCGCCAGCAGCTTGACGACTAACATGAACACTGAAGCTTTCTTT	-	-	TRBJ1-1	TRBV5-1
CASSPFPGTEKYEQYF	TGCGCCAGCAGCCCGTTCCCAGGGACAGAGAAGTACGAGCAGTACTTC	once	TRBD1	TRBJ2-7	TRBV5-1
CAWSVSTGVFTGELFF	TGTGCCTGGAGTGTGTCGACAGGGGTCTTCACCGGGGAGCTGTTTTTT	-	TRBD1	TRBJ2-2	TRBV30
CSVEIAGANVLTF	TGCAGCGTTGAAATCGCTGGGGCCAACGTCCTGACTTTC	-	-	TRBJ2-6	TRBV29-1
CASSQTGGINQPQHF	TGCGCCAGCAGCCAGACAGGGGGGATAAATCAGCCCCAGCATTTT	-	TRBD1	TRBJ1-5	TRBV4-3
CASSDGQGSTDTQYF	TGTGCCAGCTCGGACGGACAGGGAAGCACAGATACGCAGTATTTT	-	TRBD1	TRBJ2-3	TRBV18
CASSRGDRGPSNTGELFF	TGTGCCAGCAGCCGGGGGGACAGGGGACCCTCGAACACCGGGGAGCTGTTTTTT	-	TRBD1	TRBJ2-2	TRBV9
CAWSPRGPVGIAFF	TGTGCCTGGAGCCCTAGAGGGCCCGTCGGCATCGCTTTCTTT	-	-	TRBJ1-1	TRBV30
CASSLGTSGYEQYF	TGTGCCAGCAGTCTCGGGACTAGCGGGTACGAGCAGTACTTC	-	TRBD2	TRBJ2-7	TRBV2
CASSVTGTRTYEQYF	TGTGCCAGCAGCGTTACCGGGACAAGGACCTACGAGCAGTACTTC	-	-	TRBJ2-7	TRBV9
CSAAPLTEAFF	TGCAGTGCTGCCCCACTGACTGAAGCTTTCTTT	-	-	TRBJ1-1	TRBV20-1
CASSYSNRGAEQYF	TGTGCCAGCAGTTACTCGAACAGGGGCGCCGAGCAGTACTTC	-	TRBD1	TRBJ2-7	TRBV6-5